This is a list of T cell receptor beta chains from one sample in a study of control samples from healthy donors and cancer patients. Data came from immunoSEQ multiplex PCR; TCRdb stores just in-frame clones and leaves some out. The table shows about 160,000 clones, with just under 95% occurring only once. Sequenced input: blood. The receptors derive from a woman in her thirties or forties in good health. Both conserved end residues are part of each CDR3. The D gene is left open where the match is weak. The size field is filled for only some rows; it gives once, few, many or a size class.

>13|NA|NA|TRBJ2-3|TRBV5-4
TGTGCCAGCAGCTTGCAAGGGGCAGCTACGCAGTATTTT
CASSLQGAATQYF
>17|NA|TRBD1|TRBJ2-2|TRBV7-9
TGTGCCAGCAGATCTCACCGGGACAGGGCCGTCACCGGGGAGCTGTTTTTT
CASRSHRDRAVTGELFF
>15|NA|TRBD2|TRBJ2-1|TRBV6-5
TGTGCCAGCAGCCCGGGGGGGCTTTCCTACAATGAGCAGTTCTTC
CASSPGGLSYNEQFF
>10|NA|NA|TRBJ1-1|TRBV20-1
TGCAGTGCTAGAGATCGCAGGGCTTTCTTT
CSARDRRAFF
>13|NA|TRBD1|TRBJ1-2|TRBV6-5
TGTGCCAGCACGTTACAGGGGCACTATGGCTACACCTTC
CASTLQGHYGYTF
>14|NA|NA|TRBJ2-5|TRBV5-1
TGCGCCAGCAGCCCCATGGGCATCCAAGAGACCCAGTACTTC
CASSPMGIQETQYF
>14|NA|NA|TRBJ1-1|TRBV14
TGTGCCAGCAGCCAATTTCCAGGCGACACTGAAGCTTTCTTT
CASSQFPGDTEAFF
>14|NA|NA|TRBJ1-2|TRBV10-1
TGCGCCAGCAGCTACAGGGATTTGGACTATGGCTACACCTTC
CASSYRDLDYGYTF
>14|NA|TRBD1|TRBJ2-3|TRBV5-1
TGCGCCAGCAGCGAAGGACAGGTCACAGATACGCAGTATTTT
CASSEGQVTDTQYF
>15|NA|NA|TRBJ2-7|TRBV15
TGTGCCACCAGCAGTCAAAGGTACAGGACCTACGAGCAGTACTTC
CATSSQRYRTYEQYF
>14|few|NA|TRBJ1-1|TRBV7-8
TGTGCCAGCACCTTGGGGAGTGTGAGAACTGAAGCTTTCTTT
CASTLGSVRTEAFF
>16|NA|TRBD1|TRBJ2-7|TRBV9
TGTGCCAGCAGCGTAGCTAGAGACAGGGAGTTGAGAGAGCAGTACTTC
CASSVARDRELREQYF
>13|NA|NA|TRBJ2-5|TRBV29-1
TGCAGCGTTGAAGACGGCCCCCGAGGGACCCAGTACTTC
CSVEDGPRGTQYF
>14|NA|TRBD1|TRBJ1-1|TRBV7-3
TGTGCCAGCAGCGCTACAGGGGAGAACACTGAAGCTTTCTTT
CASSATGENTEAFF
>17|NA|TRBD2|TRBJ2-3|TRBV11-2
TGTGCCAGCAGCTCAGGGACTAGCGGGGGTGGCACAGATACGCAGTATTTT
CASSSGTSGGGTDTQYF
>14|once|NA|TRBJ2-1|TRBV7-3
TGTGCCAGCAGCTTACTGCCATCCTACAATGAGCAGTTCTTC
CASSLLPSYNEQFF
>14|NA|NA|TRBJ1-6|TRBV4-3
TGCGCCAGCAGCCAAGAAAGGCTACGTTCACCCCTCCACTTT
CASSQERLRSPLHF
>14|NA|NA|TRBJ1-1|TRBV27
TGTGCCAGCAGTACAAAGACAGTGAACACTGAAGCTTTCTTT
CASSTKTVNTEAFF
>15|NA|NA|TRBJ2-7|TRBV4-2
TGTGCCAGCAGCCAAGATTGGGGGGCAGGGCCCGAGCAGTACTTC
CASSQDWGAGPEQYF
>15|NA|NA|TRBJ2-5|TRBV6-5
TGTGCCAGCAGTTACTCGGTGGGTTCCCAAGAGACCCAGTACTTC
CASSYSVGSQETQYF
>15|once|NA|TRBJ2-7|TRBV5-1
TGCGCCAGCAGCTTGTTCACTAGTCAGGCCTACGAGCAGTACTTC
CASSLFTSQAYEQYF
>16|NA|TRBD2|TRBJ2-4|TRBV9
TGTGCCAGCAGCCTACATGCCGGGACTAGCGGGAACATTCAGTACTTC
CASSLHAGTSGNIQYF
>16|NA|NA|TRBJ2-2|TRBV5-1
TGCGCCAGCAGCAGAACTACTGCTCCAGGGTCCGGGGAGCTGTTTTTT
CASSRTTAPGSGELFF
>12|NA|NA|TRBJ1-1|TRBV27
TGTGCCAGCAGTCTCCCGGGCCTTGGAGCTTTCTTT
CASSLPGLGAFF
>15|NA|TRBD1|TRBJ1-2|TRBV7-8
TGTGCCAGCAGCTGGGACAGGGGTGGCCTCTATGGCTACACCTTC
CASSWDRGGLYGYTF
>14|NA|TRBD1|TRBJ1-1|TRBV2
TGTGCCAGCAGTGAAGACAGGGGAACCACTGAAGCTTTCTTT
CASSEDRGTTEAFF
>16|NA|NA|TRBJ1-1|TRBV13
TGTGCCAGCAGCCCATACCGTCTGCAGGAGCATCCTGAAGCTTTCTTT
CASSPYRLQEHPEAFF
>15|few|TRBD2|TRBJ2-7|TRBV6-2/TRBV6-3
TGTGCCAGCAGTCGACCACTAGCGGGTCACTACGAGCAGTACTTC
CASSRPLAGHYEQYF
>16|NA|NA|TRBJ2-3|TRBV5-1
TGCGCCAGCAGCCAAGGGACGGGGACTAGCACAGATACGCAGTATTTT
CASSQGTGTSTDTQYF
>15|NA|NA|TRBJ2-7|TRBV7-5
TGTGCCAGAAGCGGAGGACTAGCGGGGTACTACGAGCAGTACTTC
CARSGGLAGYYEQYF
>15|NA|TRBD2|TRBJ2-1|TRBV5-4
TGTGCCAGCAGCATTGGACTAGCGGGAGCGGGAGAGCAGTTCTTC
CASSIGLAGAGEQFF
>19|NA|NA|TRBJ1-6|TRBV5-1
TGCGCCAGCAGCTTGGATCCTTCCTCCTCCAGCTCCTATAATTCACCCCTCCACTTT
CASSLDPSSSSSYNSPLHF